These T cell receptor beta chains were read from a single sample in a study of blood T cell repertoires in COVID-19. Profiling relied on immunoSEQ multiplex PCR, and the TCRdb table lists in-frame clones only, not all of them. The sample shows about 120,000 clones, around 81% of them seen only once. The sequenced material came from peripheral blood. These receptors were collected from a man in his thirties or forties with COVID-19, enrolled during active disease. CDR3s include the opening cysteine and the closing phenylalanine or tryptophan. Fields, in order: clone size, V gene, CDR3 protein. Rows may omit the clone size; those that give it use once, few, many or a size class.

>-|TRBV7-9
CASSLVQGNTGELFF
>many|TRBV4-1
CASSPSEGRTHGYTF
>-|TRBV12-5
CASGFAGQQVAREYEQYF
>-|TRBV4-1
CASSHRDRDRQGAFF
>once|TRBV3-1/TRBV3-2
CASSQEGRTVGGHEKLFF
>-|TRBV28
CASSNAGLRANYGYTF
>-|TRBV5-4
CASSLGTRPPNEQYF
>-|TRBV7-8
CASSLANSYQPQHF
>-|TRBV28
CASGPFGGALATNEKLFF
>-|TRBV15
CATSRGALAGGIYEQYF
>-|TRBV7-9
CASSPGLAGSQETQYF
>-|TRBV20-1
CSARTGAEAFF
>-|TRBV27
CASSGRDRAQPQHF
>-|TRBV7-2
CASSLATGLAKYNEQFF
>-|TRBV28
CASSPPGQIYGYTF
>-|TRBV4-2
CASSFHPGANVLTF
>-|TRBV29-1
CSVVGQGLAGELFF
>-|TRBV28
CATYNYGYTF
>-|TRBV10-3
CATRGGQSSYNEQFF
>-|TRBV30
CAWSGAGSVTEGVNTEAFF
>-|TRBV5-6
CASSSTRVVWHNEQFF
>-|TRBV7-9
CASEIRGYNEQFF
>-|TRBV2
CASSEASGVLREQYF
>-|TRBV7-9
CASSLGDSSTYGYTF
>-|TRBV30
CACRDRGRETQYF
>-|TRBV12-2
CASRFKTESHANTGELFF
>-|TRBV5-4
CASSFGGTDTQYF
>-|TRBV19
CASSPGQGAYEQYF
>-|TRBV27
CASSFLSGQGNTEAFF
>-|TRBV3-1/TRBV3-2
CASSQVVGVLGSPLHF
>-|TRBV11-2
CASSLDSGYEQYF
>-|TRBV9
CASSVAPQEETQYF
>once|TRBV6-6
CASSFGTSGGNEQFF
>few|TRBV7-9
CASSRSGTSGGTGYEQYF
>-|TRBV2
CASSQQGRTEAFF